The 5 T cell receptor beta chains in this list originate from one sample, sequenced in a study of early T cells in non-severe SARS-CoV-2 infection. TCRdb re-called the 5' RACE reads through MiXCR, storing one row per CDR3 protein. This table has around 84,000 distinct CDR3 sequences, 12% appearing once. Sequences were obtained from whole blood. These receptors originate from an adult who was a healthcare worker with PCR-confirmed SARS-CoV-2 infection or an uninfected control (not recorded which).

This clonotype was observed many times. This sequence joins TRBV2 and TRBJ1-6; D is uncertain. CDR1 SNHLY and CDR2 FYNNEI come from the germline V gene. The CDR3 sequence is 11 residues long. Trimming left V 5 bases short and J 10 bases short, with 6 bases between. The CDR3 coding sequence is TGTGCCAGCAGTATGAGGTCACCCCTCCACTTT. It yields the protein CASSMRSPLHF. Supplemented by reference TRBV2 and TRBJ1-6, the full variable domain reads EPEVTQTPSHQVTQMGQEVILRCVPISNHLYFYWYRQILGQKVEFLVSFYNNEISEKSEIFDDQFSVERPDGSNFTLKIRSTKLEDSAMYFCASSMRSPLHFGNGTRLTVT.

This clonotype has a count of ten or more. The V gene is TRBV12-3 or TRBV12-4, the J gene TRBJ1-4; perhaps TRBD1 as D (5 bases). The CDR3 contains 13 residues. The germline V and J ends were trimmed by 8 bases and 3 bases, with 10 bases remaining between them. The CDR3 spells CASQDISNEKLFF. In nucleotides, the CDR3 is TGTGCCAGCCAGGACATCTCTAATGAAAAACTGTTTTTT.

This clonotype was counted many times. The chain couples TRBV28 to TRBJ1-2, with D possibly TRBD1 on 5 matching bases. Germline-derived CDR1 and CDR2 are MDHEN and SYDVKM. Trimming cost V 5 bases and J 5 bases, with 15 bases left between them. The CDR3 runs to 14 residues. As DNA, the CDR3 is TGTGCCAGCAGTACAGGCACCCGAAGATATGGCTACACCTTC. As protein: CASSTGTRRYGYTF.

V and J are TRBV9 and TRBJ2-2, with 7 bases aligning to TRBD1. The CDR3 contains 14 residues. After removal of 0 bases from V and 5 bases from J, the junction contained 1 base not matched to a gene. CDR1 is SGDLS, CDR2 YYNGEE, per germline. The CDR3 is CASSVVQGTGELFF. CDR3 in DNA: TGTGCCAGCAGCGTAGTACAGGGGACCGGGGAGCTGTTTTTT.

The J gene is TRBJ2-7, the V gene TRBV29-1; 11 bases align to TRBD2. The germline V gene encodes CDR1 SQVTM and CDR2 ANQGSEA. The CDR3 sequence is 14 residues long. V lost 6 bases, J lost 2 bases, and 6 bases stayed unmatched. CDR3 nucleotide sequence: TGCAGCGTGGTAGCGGGAGGGCCCCCCTACGAGCAGTACTTC. It is translated as CSVVAGGPPYEQYF.